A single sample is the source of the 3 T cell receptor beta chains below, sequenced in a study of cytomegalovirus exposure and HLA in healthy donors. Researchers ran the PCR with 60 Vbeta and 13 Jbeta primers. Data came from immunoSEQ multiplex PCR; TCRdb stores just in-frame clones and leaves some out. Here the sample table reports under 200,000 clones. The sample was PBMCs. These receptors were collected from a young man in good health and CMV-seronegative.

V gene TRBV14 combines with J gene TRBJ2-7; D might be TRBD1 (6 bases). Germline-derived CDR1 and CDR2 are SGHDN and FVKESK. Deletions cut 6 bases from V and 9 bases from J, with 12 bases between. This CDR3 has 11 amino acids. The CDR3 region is CASRQGIVQYF. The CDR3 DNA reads TGTGCCAGCAGACAGGGTATCGTGCAGTACTTC.

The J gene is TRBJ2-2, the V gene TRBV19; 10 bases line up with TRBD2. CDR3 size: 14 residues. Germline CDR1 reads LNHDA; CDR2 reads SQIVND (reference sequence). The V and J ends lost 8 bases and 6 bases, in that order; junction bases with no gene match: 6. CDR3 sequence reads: CASGAGGRSGELFF. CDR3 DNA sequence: TGTGCCAGTGGAGCGGGAGGGAGATCCGGGGAGCTGTTTTTT.

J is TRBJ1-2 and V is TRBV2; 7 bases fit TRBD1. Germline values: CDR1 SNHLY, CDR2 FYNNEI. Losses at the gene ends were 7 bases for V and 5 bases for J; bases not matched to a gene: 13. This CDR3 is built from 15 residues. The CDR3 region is CASTPAGTAVYGYTF. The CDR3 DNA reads TGTGCCAGCACTCCTGCCGGGACAGCTGTTTATGGCTACACCTTC.